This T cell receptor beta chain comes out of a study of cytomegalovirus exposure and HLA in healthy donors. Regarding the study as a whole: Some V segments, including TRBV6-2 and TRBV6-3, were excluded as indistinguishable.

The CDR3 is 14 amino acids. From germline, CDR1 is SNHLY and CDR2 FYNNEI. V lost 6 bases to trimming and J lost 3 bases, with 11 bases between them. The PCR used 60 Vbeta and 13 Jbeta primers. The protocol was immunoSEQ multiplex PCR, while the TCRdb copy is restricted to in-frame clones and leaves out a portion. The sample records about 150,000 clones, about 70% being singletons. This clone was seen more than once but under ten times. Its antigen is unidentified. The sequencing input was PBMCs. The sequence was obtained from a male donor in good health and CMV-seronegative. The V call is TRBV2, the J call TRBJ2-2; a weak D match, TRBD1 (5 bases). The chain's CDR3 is CASRNQGDTGELFF. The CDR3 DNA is TGTGCCAGCAGAAACCAGGGCGACACCGGGGAGCTGTTTTTT.